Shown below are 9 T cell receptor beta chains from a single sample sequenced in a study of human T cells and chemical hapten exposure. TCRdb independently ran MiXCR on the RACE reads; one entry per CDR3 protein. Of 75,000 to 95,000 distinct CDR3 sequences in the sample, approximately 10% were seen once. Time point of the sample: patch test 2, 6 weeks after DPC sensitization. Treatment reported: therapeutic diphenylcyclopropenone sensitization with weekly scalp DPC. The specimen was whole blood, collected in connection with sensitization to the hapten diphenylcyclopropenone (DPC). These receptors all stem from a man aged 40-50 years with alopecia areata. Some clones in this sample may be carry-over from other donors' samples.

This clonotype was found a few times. CDR3 in DNA: TGTGCCAGCAGCCAGGGGTCGAGCACTGAAGCTTTCTTT. This sequence encodes CASSQGSSTEAFF. This rearrangement joins TRBV7-8 to TRBJ1-1, with a weak D call TRBD1 (6 bases). The germline CDR1 and CDR2 sequences are SGHVS and FQNEAQ. CDR3 length: 13 amino acids. V was shortened by 5 bases and J by 4 bases, with 11 bases between the two germline ends. The variable domain in full, with the rest retrieved from reference TRBV7-8 and TRBJ1-1, is GAGVSQSPRYKVAKRGQDVALRCDPISGHVSLFWYQQALGQGPEFLTYFQNEAQLDKSGLPSDRFFAERPEGSVSTLKIQRTQQEDSAVYLCASSQGSSTEAFFGQGTRLTVV.

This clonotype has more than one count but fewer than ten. The DNA for the CDR3 is TGTGCCATCAGTGAAGGACTAGCAATAGATACGCAGTATTTT. The encoded protein is CAISEGLAIDTQYF. This chain uses TRBV10-3 with TRBJ2-3; TRBD2 matches at 8 bases. J was trimmed by 5 bases and V by 3 bases; bases with no gene match: 4. Germline CDR1 ENHRY, CDR2 SYGVKD. The CDR3 sequence is 14 residues long.

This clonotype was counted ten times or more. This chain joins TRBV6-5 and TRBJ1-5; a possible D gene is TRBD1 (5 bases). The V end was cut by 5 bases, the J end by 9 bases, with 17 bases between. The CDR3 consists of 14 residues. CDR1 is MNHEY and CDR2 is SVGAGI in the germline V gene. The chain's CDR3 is CASSIGTPLGPQHF. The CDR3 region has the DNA TGTGCCAGCAGTATCGGGACCCCCCTGGGGCCCCAGCATTTT.

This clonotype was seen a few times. CDR3 DNA sequence: TGTGCCAGCAGCCCCTGGACTAGCGGCACAGATACGCAGTATTTT. This sequence encodes CASSPWTSGTDTQYF. The chain links TRBV7-2 to TRBJ2-3; 9 nucleotides align to TRBD2. Germline loops: CDR1 SGHTA, CDR2 FQGNSA. This CDR3 has 15 residues. The J segment lost 1 base and the V segment lost 5 bases, leaving 4 bases of the junction unmatched. Complete variable domain (other parts from reference TRBV7-2 and TRBJ2-3): GAGVSQSPSNKVTEKGKDVELRCDPISGHTALYWYRQSLGQGLEFLIYFQGNSAPDKSGLPSDRFSAERTGGSVSTLTIQRTQQEDSAVYLCASSPWTSGTDTQYFGPGTRLTVL.

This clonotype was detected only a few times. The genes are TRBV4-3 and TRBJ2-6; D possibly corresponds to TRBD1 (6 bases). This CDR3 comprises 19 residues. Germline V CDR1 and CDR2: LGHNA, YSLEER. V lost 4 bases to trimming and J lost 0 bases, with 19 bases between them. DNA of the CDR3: TGCGCCAGCAGCCGTAGCCCGGGACAAGTAGTCTCTGGGGCCAACGTCCTGACTTTC. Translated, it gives CASSRSPGQVVSGANVLTF.

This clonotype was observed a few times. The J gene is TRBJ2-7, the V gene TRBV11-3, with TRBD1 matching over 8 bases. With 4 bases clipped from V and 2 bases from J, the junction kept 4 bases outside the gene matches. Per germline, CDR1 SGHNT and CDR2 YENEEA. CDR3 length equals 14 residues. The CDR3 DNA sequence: TGTGCCAGCAGCTGGGCAGGGGGCCCCTACGAGCAGTACGTC. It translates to CASSWAGGPYEQYV.

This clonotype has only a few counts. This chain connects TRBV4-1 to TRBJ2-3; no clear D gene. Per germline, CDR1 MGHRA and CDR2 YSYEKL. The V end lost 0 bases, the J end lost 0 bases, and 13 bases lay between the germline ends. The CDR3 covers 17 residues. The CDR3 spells CASSQDINPSSTDTQYF. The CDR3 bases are TGCGCCAGCAGCCAAGATATTAACCCGTCTAGCACAGATACGCAGTATTTT.

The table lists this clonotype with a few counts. The CDR3: CSVGHLSYNEQFF. CDR3 nucleotides: TGCAGCGTTGGGCACCTCTCCTACAATGAGCAGTTCTTC. The rearrangement joins TRBV29-1 to TRBJ2-1; no definite D call. Trimming removed 4 bases at V and 0 bases at J, with 7 bases between. This CDR3 is built from 13 residues. Germline V lookup: CDR1 SQVTM, CDR2 ANQGSEA.

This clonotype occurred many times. CDR3 sequence (DNA): TGTGCCAGCACCATTGGGACAGGGCCCCACCAGCCCCAGCATTTT. Translating it yields CASTIGTGPHQPQHF. The rearrangement links TRBV7-9 to TRBJ1-5; 9 bases match TRBD1. This CDR3 has 15 residues. Germline CDR1 reads SEHNR; CDR2 reads FQNEAQ (reference sequence). V lost 7 bases, J lost 7 bases, and 11 bases stayed unmatched.